This T cell receptor beta chain was documented in a study of identical twins. General observations from the study: Models underestimated how often monozygotic twins shared out-of-frame TCR alpha. Researchers caution that invariant MAIT and iNKT cells could partly confound zero-insertion analyses. Reduced insertions were recorded for abundant cord blood beta clonotypes, with no such pattern in memory repertoires.

TCRdb re-analysed the 5' RACE reads in MiXCR, keeping a single row per CDR3 protein. The table includes about 890,000 distinct CDR3 sequences, over 9% detected once. Germline values: CDR1 SGHNT, CDR2 YENEEA. The CDR3 is made up of 12 amino acids. V shed 8 bases and J 4 bases; nucleotides not matched to a gene: 1. This clonotype has more than one count but fewer than ten. Its antigen remains unknown. This same sample was also taken into another study, of yellow fever vaccine responses in identical twins. That work adds: Twins' T cell vaccine responses reportedly looked partly convergent, partly personalized.

The sequence came from a woman younger than 30 in good health. The source material was PBMCs. The chain carries TRBV11-3 and TRBJ1-1, with 10 positions matching TRBD1. The CDR3 DNA follows: TGTGCCAGCGGACAGGGGGGCACTGAAGCTTTCTTT. This translates into CASGQGGTEAFF.